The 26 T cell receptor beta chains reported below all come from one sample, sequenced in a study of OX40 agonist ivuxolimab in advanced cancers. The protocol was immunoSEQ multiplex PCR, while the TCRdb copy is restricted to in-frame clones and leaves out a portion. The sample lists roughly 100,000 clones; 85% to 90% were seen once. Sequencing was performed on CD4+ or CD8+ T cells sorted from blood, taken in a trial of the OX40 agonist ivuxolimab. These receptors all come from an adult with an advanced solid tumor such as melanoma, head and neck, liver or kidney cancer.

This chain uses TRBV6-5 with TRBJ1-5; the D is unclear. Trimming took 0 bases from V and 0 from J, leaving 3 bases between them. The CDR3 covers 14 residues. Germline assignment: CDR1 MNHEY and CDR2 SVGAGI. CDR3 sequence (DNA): TGTGCCAGCAGTTACTCGAGTAGCAATCAGCCCCAGCATTTT. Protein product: CASSYSSSNQPQHF.

The CDR3 nucleotides read TGTGCCAGCAGCATACGTAATGAAAAACTGTTTTTT. It specifies CASSIRNEKLFF. The J gene is TRBJ1-4, the V gene TRBV7-9; D gene uncertain. The CDR3 contains 12 residues. V lost 5 bases and J 4 bases, leaving 5 bases between the germline ends. The germline V gene encodes CDR1 SEHNR and CDR2 FQNEAQ (reference sequence).

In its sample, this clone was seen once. The CDR3 region has the DNA TGCGCCAGCAGCCAAGAAGTAGTATCCCAGGGTAGGTCGGTGCAGTTCTTC. It specifies CASSQEVVSQGRSVQFF. The rearrangement uses TRBV4-1 and TRBJ2-1; D is perhaps TRBD1 (5 bases). Germline CDR1 reads MGHRA; CDR2 reads YSYEKL. Between the trimmed V and J ends, which lost 0 bases and 12 bases, there was a span of 24 bases. The CDR3 length is 17 residues.

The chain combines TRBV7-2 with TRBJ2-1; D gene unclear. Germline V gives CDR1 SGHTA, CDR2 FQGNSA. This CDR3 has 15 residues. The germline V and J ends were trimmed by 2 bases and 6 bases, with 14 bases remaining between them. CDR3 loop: CASSLTPTSRNEQFF. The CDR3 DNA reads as TGTGCCAGCAGCTTAACCCCTACCTCCCGCAATGAGCAGTTCTTC.

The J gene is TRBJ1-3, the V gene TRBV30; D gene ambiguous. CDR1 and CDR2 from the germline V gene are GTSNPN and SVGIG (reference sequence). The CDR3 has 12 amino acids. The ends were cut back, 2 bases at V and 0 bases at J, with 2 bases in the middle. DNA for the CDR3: TGTGCCTGGAGTCCCTCTGGAAACACCATATATTTT. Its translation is CAWSPSGNTIYF.

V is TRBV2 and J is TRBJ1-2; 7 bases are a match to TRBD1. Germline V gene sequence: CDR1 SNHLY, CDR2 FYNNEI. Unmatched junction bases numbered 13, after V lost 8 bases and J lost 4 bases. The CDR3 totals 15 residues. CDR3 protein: CASLPHRGTRYGYTF. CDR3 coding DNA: TGTGCCAGCCTCCCACACAGGGGTACACGCTATGGCTACACCTTC.

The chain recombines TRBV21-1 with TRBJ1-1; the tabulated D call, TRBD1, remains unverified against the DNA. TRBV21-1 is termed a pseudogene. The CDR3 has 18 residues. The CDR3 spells CASSKPTRDREMNTEAFF. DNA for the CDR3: TGTGCCAGCAGCAAACCCACCAGGGACAGAGAAATGAACACTGAAGCTTTCTTT.

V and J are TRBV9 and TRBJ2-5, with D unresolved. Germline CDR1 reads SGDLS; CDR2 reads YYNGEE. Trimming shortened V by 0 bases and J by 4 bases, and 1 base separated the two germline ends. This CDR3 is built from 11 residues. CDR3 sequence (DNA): TGTGCCAGCAGCGTAGCAGAGACCCAGTACTTC. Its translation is CASSVAETQYF.

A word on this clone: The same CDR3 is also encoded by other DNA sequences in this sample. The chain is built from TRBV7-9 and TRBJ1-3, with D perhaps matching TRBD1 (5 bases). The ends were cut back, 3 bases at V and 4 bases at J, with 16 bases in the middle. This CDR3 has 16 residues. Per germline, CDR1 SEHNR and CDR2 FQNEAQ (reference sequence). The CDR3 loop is CASSLSWDSAGNTIYF. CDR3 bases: TGTGCCAGCAGCTTGTCGTGGGACTCCGCCGGAAACACCATATATTTT.

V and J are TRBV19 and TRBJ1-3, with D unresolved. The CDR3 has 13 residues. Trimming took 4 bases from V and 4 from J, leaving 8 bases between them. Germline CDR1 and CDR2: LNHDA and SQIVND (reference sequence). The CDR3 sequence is CASSTLTGNTIYF. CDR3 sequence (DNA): TGTGCCAGTAGTACCTTAACGGGAAACACCATATATTTT.

CDR3: CASSLLDRRLYEQFF. CDR3 coding DNA: TGTGCCAGCAGTTTACTGGACAGGAGACTTTATGAGCAGTTCTTC. This sequence joins TRBV27 and TRBJ2-1, with TRBD1 matching over 7 bases. From germline, CDR1 is MNHEY and CDR2 SMNVEV (reference sequence). Unmatched junction bases numbered 9, after V lost 2 bases and J lost 8 bases. The CDR3 is made up of 15 amino acids.

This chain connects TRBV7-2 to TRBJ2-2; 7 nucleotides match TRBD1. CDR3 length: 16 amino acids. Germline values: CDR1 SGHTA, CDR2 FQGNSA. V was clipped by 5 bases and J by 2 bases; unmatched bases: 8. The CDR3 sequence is CASSLRQGRNTGELFF. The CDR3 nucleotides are TGTGCCAGCAGCCTCCGACAGGGTCGCAACACCGGGGAGCTGTTTTTT.

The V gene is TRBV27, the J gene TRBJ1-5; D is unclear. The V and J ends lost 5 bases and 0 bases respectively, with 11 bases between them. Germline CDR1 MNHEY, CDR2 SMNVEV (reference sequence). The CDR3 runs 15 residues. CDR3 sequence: CASSTTLYSNQPQHF. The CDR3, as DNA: TGTGCCAGCAGTACGACACTTTATAGCAATCAGCCCCAGCATTTT.

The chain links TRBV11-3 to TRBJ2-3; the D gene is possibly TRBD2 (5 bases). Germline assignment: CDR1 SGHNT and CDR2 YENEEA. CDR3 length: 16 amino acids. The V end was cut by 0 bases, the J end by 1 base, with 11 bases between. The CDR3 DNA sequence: TGTGCCAGCAGCTTAGAGTCAAGCGGTGGCACAGATACGCAGTATTTT. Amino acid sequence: CASSLESSGGTDTQYF.

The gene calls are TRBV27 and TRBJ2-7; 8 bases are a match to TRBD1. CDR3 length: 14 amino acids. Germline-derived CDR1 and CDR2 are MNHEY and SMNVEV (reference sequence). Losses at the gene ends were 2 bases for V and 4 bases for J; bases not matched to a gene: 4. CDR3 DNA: TGTGCCAGCAGTTTAGCGGACAGGGTTTACGAGCAGTACTTC. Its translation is CASSLADRVYEQYF.

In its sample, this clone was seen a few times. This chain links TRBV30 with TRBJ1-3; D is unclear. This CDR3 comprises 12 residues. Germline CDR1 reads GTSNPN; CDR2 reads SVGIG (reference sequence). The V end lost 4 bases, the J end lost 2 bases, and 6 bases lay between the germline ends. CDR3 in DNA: TGTGCCTGGATTCCAGCTGGAAACACCATATATTTT. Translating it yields CAWIPAGNTIYF.

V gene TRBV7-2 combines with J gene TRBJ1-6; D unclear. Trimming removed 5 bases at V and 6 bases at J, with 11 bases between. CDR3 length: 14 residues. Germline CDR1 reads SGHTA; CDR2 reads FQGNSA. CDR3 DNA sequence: TGTGCCAGCAGCCCCCGAGGAGTTAATTCACCCCTCCACTTT. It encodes CASSPRGVNSPLHF.

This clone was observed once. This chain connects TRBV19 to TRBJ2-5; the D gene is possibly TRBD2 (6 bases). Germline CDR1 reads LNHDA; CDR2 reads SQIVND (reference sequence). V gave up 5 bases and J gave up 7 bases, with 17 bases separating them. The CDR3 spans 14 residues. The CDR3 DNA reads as TGTGCCAGTAGTCTCGGGACTCCCCAGGCGACCCAGTACTTC. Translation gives CASSLGTPQATQYF.

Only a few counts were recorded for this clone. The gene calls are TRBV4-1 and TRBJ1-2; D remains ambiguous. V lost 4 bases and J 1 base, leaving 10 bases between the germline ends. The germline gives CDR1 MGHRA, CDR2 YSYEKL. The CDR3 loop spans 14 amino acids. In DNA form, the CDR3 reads TGCGCCAGCAGCCCTTCCGGGAATAACTATGGCTACACCTTC. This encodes CASSPSGNNYGYTF.

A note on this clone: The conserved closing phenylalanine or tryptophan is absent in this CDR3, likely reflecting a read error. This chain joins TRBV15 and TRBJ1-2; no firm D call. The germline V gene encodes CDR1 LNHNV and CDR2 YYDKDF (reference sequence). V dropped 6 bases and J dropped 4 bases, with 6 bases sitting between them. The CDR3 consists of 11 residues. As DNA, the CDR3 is TGTGCCACCAGAGACCCCTATGGCTACACCCTC. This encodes CATRDPYGYTL.

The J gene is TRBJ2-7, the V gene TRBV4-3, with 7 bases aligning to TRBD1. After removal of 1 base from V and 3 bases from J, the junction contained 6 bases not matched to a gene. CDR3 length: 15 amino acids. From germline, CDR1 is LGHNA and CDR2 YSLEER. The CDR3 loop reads CASSQALNRGYEQYF. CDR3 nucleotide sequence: TGCGCCAGCAGCCAAGCGCTAAACAGGGGCTACGAGCAGTACTTC.

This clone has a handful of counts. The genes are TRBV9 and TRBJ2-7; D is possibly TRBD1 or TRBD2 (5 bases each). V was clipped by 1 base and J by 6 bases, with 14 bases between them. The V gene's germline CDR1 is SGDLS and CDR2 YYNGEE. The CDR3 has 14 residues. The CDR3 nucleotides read TGTGCCAGCAGCGTATCCGTGGGACGAGGCGAGCAGTACTTC. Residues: CASSVSVGRGEQYF.

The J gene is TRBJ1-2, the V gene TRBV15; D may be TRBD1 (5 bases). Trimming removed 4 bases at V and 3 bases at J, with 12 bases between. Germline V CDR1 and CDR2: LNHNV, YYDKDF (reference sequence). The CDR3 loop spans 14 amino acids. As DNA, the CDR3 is TGTGCCACCAGCAAACGGAGGGACGACTATGGCTACACCTTC. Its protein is CATSKRRDDYGYTF.

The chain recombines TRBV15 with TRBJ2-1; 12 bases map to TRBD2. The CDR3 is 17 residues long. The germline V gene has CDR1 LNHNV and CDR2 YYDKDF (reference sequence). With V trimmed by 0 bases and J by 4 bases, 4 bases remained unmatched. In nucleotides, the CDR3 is TGTGCCACCAGCAGAGATCGGCTAGCGGGGGGGTACAATGAGCAGTTCTTC. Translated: CATSRDRLAGGYNEQFF.

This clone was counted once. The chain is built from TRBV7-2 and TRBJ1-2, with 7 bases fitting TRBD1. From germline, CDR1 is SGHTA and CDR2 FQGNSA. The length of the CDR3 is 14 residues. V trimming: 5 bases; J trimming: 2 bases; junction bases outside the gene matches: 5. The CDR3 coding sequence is TGTGCCAGCAGCAAAGAGACAGGGAACTATGGCTACACCTTC. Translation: CASSKETGNYGYTF.

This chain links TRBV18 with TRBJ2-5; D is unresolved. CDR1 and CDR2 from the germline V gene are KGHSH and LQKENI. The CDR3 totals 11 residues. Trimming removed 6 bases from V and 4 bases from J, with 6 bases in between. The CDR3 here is CASSFGETQYF. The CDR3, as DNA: TGTGCCAGCTCCTTCGGAGAGACCCAGTACTTC.